This T cell receptor beta chain was retrieved from a study of control samples from healthy donors and cancer patients. Per germline, CDR1 MDHEN and CDR2 SYDVKM. This CDR3 is built from 13 residues. V lost 5 bases and J 8 bases, leaving 15 bases between the germline ends. Profiled with immunoSEQ multiplex PCR; TCRdb holds only in-frame clones, not every one. The table shows some 140,000 clones, with roughly 92% occurring only once. The TCR sequence derives from a man in his thirties or forties in good health. The source material was blood. This chain uses TRBV28 with TRBJ1-2; a possible D gene is TRBD1 (6 bases). The CDR3 sequence: CASSKTGLRGYTF. Written as DNA, the CDR3 is TGTGCCAGCAGTAAAACAGGGTTGAGGGGCTACACCTTC.